The 14 T cell receptor beta chains in this list originate from one sample, sequenced in a study of regulatory T cells in long-lasting Graves disease. The time point was: newly diagnosed GD, antithyroid drugs for less than 3 months. From RNA extracted from PBMCs, the TCR library was made. For TCR beta, libraries came from iRepertoire HTBI primers and Arm-PCR of CDR3 regions. TCRdb re-derived calls from the multiplex PCR reads in MiXCR, one entry per CDR3 protein. This table has 350,000 to 450,000 distinct CDR3 sequences, 15% appearing once. The same data also contributed to another study, on T cells in Graves' hyperthyroidism and ophthalmopathy.

The specimen comprised peripheral blood mononuclear cells (PBMCs), sampled at new diagnosis, from a patient treated with antithyroid drugs. The source of these receptors is a woman in her thirties or forties with Graves disease.

This clonotype was recorded many times. The chain is built from TRBV7-3 and TRBJ2-3; 8 bases align to TRBD2. This CDR3 contains 18 residues. The V gene end was trimmed by 4 bases and the J gene end by 2 bases; junction bases not matched to a gene: 14. Germline V gene data show CDR1 as SGHTA and CDR2 as FQGTGA. The CDR3 sequence is CASSSPEEAGVPTDTQYF. The CDR3 DNA is TGTGCCAGCAGCTCGCCCGAAGAAGCGGGAGTCCCCACAGATACGCAGTATTTT.

This clonotype has a count of ten or more. The V and J genes are TRBV30 and TRBJ2-7; TRBD1 might be the D (7 bases). CDR1 and CDR2 from the germline V gene are GTSNPN and SVGIG (reference sequence). Deletions cut 5 bases from V and 4 bases from J, with 24 bases between. This CDR3 has 16 amino acids. CDR3 protein: CAWRPVGAGGGYEQYF. The CDR3 DNA sequence: TGTGCCTGGCGCCCGGTGGGGGCAGGGGGAGGATACGAGCAGTACTTC.

About this clonotype itself: This may be a read error, as it is one base from a much larger clone. The chain has TRBV19 and TRBJ1-5; 9 bases map to TRBD1. The CDR3 totals 13 residues. Germline values: CDR1 LNHDA, CDR2 SQIVND (reference sequence). The chain's CDR3 is CASKGQGAQLQHF. CDR3 DNA: TGTGCCAGTAAGGGACAGGGTGCTCAGCTCCAGCATTTT.

The gene calls are TRBV19 and TRBJ2-2; the D gene is possibly TRBD2 (5 bases). The CDR3 runs to 13 residues. With 7 bases removed from V and 3 bases from J, the gap between germline ends came to 9 bases. CDR1 LNHDA and CDR2 SQIVND come from the germline V gene (reference sequence). The DNA of the CDR3 is TGTGCCAGTACCGACGGGGACACCGGGGAGCTGTTTTTT. This sequence encodes CASTDGDTGELFF.

This clonotype has at least ten counts. This chain connects TRBV28 to TRBJ2-7; D is uncertain. Trimming took 6 bases from V and 1 from J, leaving 10 bases between them. CDR1 is MDHEN, CDR2 SYDVKM, per germline. The length of the CDR3 is 13 residues. CDR3 sequence: CASSLGQSYEQYF. In nucleotides, the CDR3 is TGTGCCAGCAGCTTAGGGCAGTCCTACGAGCAGTACTTC.

This clonotype was observed at least ten times. J is TRBJ2-1 and V is TRBV7-2; 7 nucleotides agree with TRBD2. Germline CDR1 reads SGHTA; CDR2 reads FQGNSA. The CDR3 spans 15 residues. Trimming cost V 1 base and J 10 bases; bases outside gene matches: 10. CDR3 loop: CASSLGGSGTREQFF. The CDR3 DNA sequence: TGTGCCAGCAGCTTAGGGGGCAGCGGGACCCGGGAGCAGTTCTTC.

This clonotype came up many times. This chain joins TRBV27 and TRBJ2-1; the match to TRBD2 covers 8 bases. V was pared by 7 bases and J by 6 bases, with 5 bases of the junction left unmatched. Germline values: CDR1 MNHEY, CDR2 SMNVEV (reference sequence). This CDR3 is built from 13 residues. The CDR3 spells CASKPGTSNEQFF. The DNA for the CDR3 is TGTGCCAGCAAGCCCGGGACTAGCAATGAGCAGTTCTTC.

This clonotype was observed at least ten times. V usage is TRBV12-3 or TRBV12-4 and J usage is TRBJ2-7; 7 nucleotides agree with TRBD1. CDR3 length: 13 amino acids. V shed 5 bases and J 2 bases; nucleotides not matched to a gene: 3. This chain's CDR3 is CASSPGTAYEQYF. CDR3 DNA: TGTGCCAGCAGTCCAGGGACAGCCTACGAGCAGTACTTC.

This clonotype was observed at least ten times. The chain uses TRBV28 and TRBJ1-3; D not certain. The CDR3 consists of 13 residues. CDR1 is MDHEN, CDR2 SYDVKM, per germline. Deletions cut 3 bases from V and 10 bases from J, with 13 bases between. The CDR3 reads CASSFGDPVTIYF. The CDR3 DNA sequence: TGTGCCAGCAGTTTTGGGGATCCGGTGACCATATATTTT.

This clonotype was counted ten times or more. Sequence at one end of the junction differs from germline and may be a read error. The J gene is TRBJ2-4, the V gene TRBV7-9, with D perhaps matching TRBD2 (5 bases). The CDR3 contains 15 residues. Germline CDR1 and CDR2: SEHNR and FQNEAQ (reference sequence). The CDR3 region has the DNA TGTGCCAGCAGTTTAGGCGGGCTAGCCAAAAACATTCAGTACTTC. Protein product: CASSLGGLAKNIQYF.

This clonotype has a handful of counts. V usage is TRBV6-1 and J usage is TRBJ1-2; D is undetermined. The CDR3 consists of 14 residues. The V gene lost 6 bases and the J gene lost 4 bases, with 15 bases spanning the gap. The V gene's germline CDR1 is MNHNS and CDR2 SASEGT. CDR3 DNA sequence: TGTGCCAGCAGCCCCTTTTTAACAGTCTATGGCTACACCTTC. It encodes CASSPFLTVYGYTF.

This clonotype was picked up many times. This chain connects TRBV7-8 to TRBJ2-3, with 13 bases identical to TRBD2. The trim removed 0 bases at V and 3 bases at J, leaving 6 bases unmatched. The CDR3 has 18 amino acids. CDR1 is SGHVS, CDR2 FQNEAQ, per germline. This CDR3 is CASSLAAGTSGTTDTQYF. The CDR3 DNA reads TGTGCCAGCAGCTTAGCAGCCGGGACTAGCGGGACGACAGATACGCAGTATTTT. Combining the CDR3 with reference TRBV7-8 and TRBJ2-3 gives the whole variable domain GAGVSQSPRYKVAKRGQDVALRCDPISGHVSLFWYQQALGQGPEFLTYFQNEAQLDKSGLPSDRFFAERPEGSVSTLKIQRTQQEDSAVYLCASSLAAGTSGTTDTQYFGPGTRLTVL.

This clonotype was observed at least ten times. This rearrangement joins TRBV10-3 to TRBJ1-2, with 7 bases lining up with TRBD1. CDR1 and CDR2 (germline): ENHRY, SYGVKD. V lost 7 bases and J lost 2; bases outside the gene matches: 4. The CDR3 consists of 13 residues. The CDR3: CAINQDRNYGYTF. The DNA of the CDR3 is TGTGCCATCAATCAGGACAGGAACTATGGCTACACCTTC.

This clonotype was counted at least ten times. This chain uses TRBV5-1 with TRBJ2-5; 13 bases fit TRBD2. The CDR3 extends over 17 amino acids. Germline-derived CDR1 and CDR2 are SGHRS and YFSETQ. J was trimmed by 0 bases and V by 4 bases; bases with no gene match: 6. CDR3 coding DNA: TGCGCCAGCAGCCCGGGACTAGCGGGACCGTACCAAGAGACCCAGTACTTC. Translation: CASSPGLAGPYQETQYF.